One and the same sample provided the 9 T cell receptor beta chains below, sequenced in a study of somatic mutations in cytotoxic T cells in rheumatoid arthritis (dated 2017 in TCRdb). Libraries were prepared through the immunoSEQ multiplex PCR assay. What TCRdb holds here is the immuneACCESS table cut down to in-frame rearrangements. Part of the clones is not present; checked against another copy, under half of the missing clones reflect an unresolved V gene, and the others are unexplained. Counted in this sample were roughly 20,000 clones; around four fifths of them appeared once. The ten largest clones capture about 15% of the sample. The source material was CD8+ T cells sorted from blood. These TCRs come from an adult with rheumatoid arthritis.

The chain carries TRBV13 and TRBJ1-2; D not certain. V lost 1 base and J lost 4, with 10 bases in between. Germline CDR1 is PRHDT and CDR2 is FYEKMQ (reference sequence). This CDR3 region has 14 residues. In nucleotides, the CDR3 is TGTGCCAGCAGCTTAGTCCGGGATTTCTATGGCTACACCTTC. Amino acid sequence: CASSLVRDFYGYTF.

The chain uses TRBV5-6 and TRBJ2-7, with 9 bases lining up with TRBD2. The CDR3 totals 15 residues. From germline, CDR1 is SGHDT and CDR2 YYEEEE. V was pared by 2 bases and J by 2 bases, with 5 bases of the junction left unmatched. This CDR3 reads CASSFAGGGAYEQYF. CDR3 sequence (DNA): TGTGCCAGCAGCTTTGCGGGAGGGGGGGCCTACGAGCAGTACTTC.

This chain uses TRBV28 with TRBJ2-7; 11 bases are a match to TRBD2. The CDR3 spans 14 residues. Germline V CDR1 and CDR2: MDHEN, SYDVKM. Trimming removed 6 bases from V and 2 bases from J; junction bases left unmatched: 3. DNA of the CDR3: TGTGCCAGCAGAAATAGCGGGAGGGCCTACGAGCAGTACTTC. Its translation is CASRNSGRAYEQYF.

V usage is TRBV9 and J usage is TRBJ2-7, with D perhaps given as TRBD1 or TRBD2 (5 bases each). The CDR3 has 13 amino acids. The V and J ends lost 4 bases and 5 bases respectively, with 13 bases between them. The germline V gene has CDR1 SGDLS and CDR2 YYNGEE. The DNA for the CDR3 is TGTGCCAGCAGCCCCGGGACGAAGGACGAGCAGTACTTC. It yields the protein CASSPGTKDEQYF.

The chain employs TRBV27 and TRBJ1-2; 8 bases align to TRBD1. CDR1 MNHEY and CDR2 SMNVEV come from the germline V gene (reference sequence). The CDR3 runs to 17 residues. Losses at the gene ends were 0 bases for V and 0 bases for J; bases not matched to a gene: 6. The CDR3 is CASSLSGPTGANYGYTF. CDR3 bases: TGTGCCAGCAGTTTATCGGGTCCGACAGGGGCTAACTATGGCTACACCTTC.

V and J are TRBV11-2 and TRBJ1-4; tentatively, D is TRBD1 (5 bases). The V gene lost 1 base and the J gene lost 12 bases, with 15 bases spanning the gap. This CDR3 contains 14 residues. Looked up from germline, CDR1 is SGHAT and CDR2 is FQNNGV. CDR3 in amino acids: CASSLVGTLAELFF. The CDR3 bases are TGTGCCAGCAGCTTAGTGGGGACCTTGGCGGAACTGTTTTTT.

The chain couples TRBV10-3 to TRBJ1-2; the D gene is possibly TRBD1 (5 bases). Between the trimmed V and J ends, which lost 0 bases and 0 bases, there was a span of 8 bases. This CDR3 has 15 amino acids. CDR1 is ENHRY and CDR2 is SYGVKD in the germline V gene. CDR3 loop: CAISESARANYGYTF. The CDR3 region has the DNA TGTGCCATCAGTGAGTCTGCCAGGGCTAACTATGGCTACACCTTC.

V usage is TRBV27 and J usage is TRBJ2-3, with 7 bases that match TRBD2. CDR1 is MNHEY, CDR2 SMNVEV, per germline (reference sequence). The J segment lost 5 bases and the V segment lost 8 bases, leaving 10 bases of the junction unmatched. The CDR3 sequence is 14 residues long. The CDR3 nucleotides read TGTGCCAGCTTTGGGGGGGAGTTCGGAGATACGCAGTATTTT. Its translation: CASFGGEFGDTQYF.

About this clone: This same CDR3 is encoded by further DNA sequences in the sample. The chain recombines TRBV13 with TRBJ1-1; 9 bases fit TRBD1. With 0 bases clipped from V and 4 bases from J, the junction kept 0 bases outside the gene matches. Looked up from germline, CDR1 is PRHDT and CDR2 is FYEKMQ (reference sequence). This CDR3 region has 14 residues. The CDR3 here is CASSLGTGGTEAFF. CDR3 nucleotide sequence: TGTGCCAGCAGCTTAGGGACAGGGGGCACTGAAGCTTTCTTT.